Below are 5 T cell receptor beta chains sequenced from a single sample in a study of a mutant IDH1 vaccine in newly diagnosed glioma listed by TCRdb under 2021. To prepare the library, the immunoSEQ multiplex PCR assay was applied. In TCRdb, the immuneACCESS table is reduced to in-frame sequences with V and J assigned. These tables do not hold every clone; where another copy was compared, an unresolved V gene accounts for under half, and the others remain unexplained. The sample table holds around 60,000 clones, of which more than 75% were seen once. About 4% of the sample is taken by the ten largest. No cognate antigen is known for these TCRs. What the time point label conveys for this sample: week 23, last vaccination. Each vaccine dose was 300 ug of a 20-mer mutant IDH1 peptide in Montanide, given subcutaneously with topical imiquimod. The source was PBMCs, collected from a glioma patient whose treatment included an IDH1 peptide vaccine. Receptors originate from a man younger than 45 with glioma.

J is TRBJ2-6 and V is TRBV4-2; 7 bases line up with TRBD1. This CDR3 is 17 amino acids long. The trim removed 0 bases at V and 0 bases at J, leaving 2 bases unmatched. Germline assignment: CDR1 LGHNA and CDR2 YNFKEQ. Written as DNA, the CDR3 is TGTGCCAGCAGCCAAGAGACAGGGTACTCTGGGGCCAACGTCCTGACTTTC. Encoded protein: CASSQETGYSGANVLTF.

The chain is built from TRBV5-1 and TRBJ2-4; a weak D match, TRBD1 (5 bases). The CDR3 contains 15 residues. CDR1 and CDR2 from the germline V gene are SGHRS and YFSETQ. V lost 0 bases and J 1 base, leaving 8 bases between the germline ends. CDR3 sequence: CASSLGGFAKNIQYF. As DNA, the CDR3 is TGCGCCAGCAGCTTGGGGGGCTTTGCCAAAAACATTCAGTACTTC.

The chain combines TRBV13 with TRBJ2-7; possibly TRBD2 for D (5 bases). CDR3 length: 12 residues. Germline-derived CDR1 and CDR2 are PRHDT and FYEKMQ (reference sequence). V lost 6 bases to trimming and J lost 5 bases, with 11 bases between them. The CDR3, as DNA: TGTGCCAGCAGAGAGGGTTCCCACGAGCAGTACTTC. This codes for CASREGSHEQYF.

This CDR3 is CATHRIVGETQYF. The DNA for the CDR3 is TGTGCCACCCACAGGATTGTGGGAGAGACCCAGTACTTC. The chain recombines TRBV15 with TRBJ2-5; a possible D gene is TRBD1 (5 bases). Per germline, CDR1 LNHNV and CDR2 YYDKDF (reference sequence). With 8 bases removed from V and 4 bases from J, the gap between germline ends came to 14 bases. The CDR3 is 13 residues long.

The chain combines TRBV4-1 with TRBJ1-4; D remains ambiguous. The V gene lost 1 base and the J gene lost 0 bases, with 15 bases spanning the gap. This CDR3 comprises 18 residues. CDR1 and CDR2 (germline): MGHRA, YSYEKL. CDR3 bases: TGCGCCAGCAGCCAAGCTCCGGGATCCCTTGCAACTAATGAAAAACTGTTTTTT. Its protein product is CASSQAPGSLATNEKLFF.